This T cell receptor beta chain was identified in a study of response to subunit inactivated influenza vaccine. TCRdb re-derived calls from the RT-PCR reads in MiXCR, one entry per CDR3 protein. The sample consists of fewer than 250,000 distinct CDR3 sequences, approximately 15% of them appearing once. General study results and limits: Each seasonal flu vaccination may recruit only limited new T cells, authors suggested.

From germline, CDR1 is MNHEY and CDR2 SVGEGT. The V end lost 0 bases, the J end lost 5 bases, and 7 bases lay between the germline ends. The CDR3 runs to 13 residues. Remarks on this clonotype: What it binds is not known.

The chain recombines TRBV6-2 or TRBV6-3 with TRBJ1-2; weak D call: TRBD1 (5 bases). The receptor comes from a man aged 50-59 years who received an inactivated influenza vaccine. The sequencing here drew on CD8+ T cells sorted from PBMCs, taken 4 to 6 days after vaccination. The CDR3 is CASSYSKGYGYTF. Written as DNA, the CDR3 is TGTGCCAGCAGTTACTCGAAGGGGTATGGCTACACCTTC.